A single sample is the source of the 17 T cell receptor beta chains below, sequenced in a study of T-cell reconstitution after alpha-beta-depleted transplantation in children. The TCRbeta library was prepared with unique molecular identifiers. TCRdb analysed the PCR reads with MiXCR anew, one entry per CDR3 protein. The sample records about 70,000 distinct CDR3 sequences, about a tenth being singletons. Sequences were derived from PBMCs, sampled before TCRalphabeta/CD19-depleted stem cell transplant. These receptors were taken from a boy between 10 and 17 years old with acute myeloid leukemia, due to receive a stem cell transplant.

The chain has TRBV5-1 and TRBJ2-1, with 9 nucleotides matching TRBD2. Germline V lookup: CDR1 SGHRS, CDR2 YFSETQ. V trimming: 0 bases; J trimming: 5 bases; junction bases outside the gene matches: 6. The CDR3 is made up of 16 amino acids. CDR3 residues: CASSLGLGLADNEQFF. The CDR3 DNA is TGCGCCAGCAGCTTGGGACTGGGACTAGCAGACAATGAGCAGTTCTTC.

This clonotype was counted at least ten times. This sequence joins TRBV28 and TRBJ1-2; D unresolved. CDR1 is MDHEN and CDR2 is SYDVKM in the germline V gene. V lost 2 bases and J lost 3, with 7 bases in between. This CDR3 is 13 amino acids long. This CDR3 is CASSLASYYGYTF. CDR3 nucleotide sequence: TGTGCCAGCAGTTTAGCCAGCTACTATGGCTACACCTTC.

This clonotype was seen ten or more times. The chain joins TRBV6-5 to TRBJ1-4, with no clear D. There are 14 residues in the CDR3. Germline CDR1 is MNHEY and CDR2 is SVGAGI. V dropped 4 bases and J dropped 0 bases, with 6 bases sitting between them. For the CDR3, the DNA is TGTGCCAGCAGTTGGCAGGCAACTAATGAAAAACTGTTTTTT. This gives the protein CASSWQATNEKLFF.

This clonotype was observed at least ten times. V is TRBV29-1 and J is TRBJ1-2; D gene uncertain. V was trimmed by 4 bases and J by 8 bases, leaving 20 bases between them. The CDR3 length is 14 residues. Germline assignment: CDR1 SQVTM and CDR2 ANQGSEA. CDR3 bases: TGCAGCGTTGGTCAGTTCCTATCTGCGGGGGGCTACACCTTC. This encodes CSVGQFLSAGGYTF.

Ten or more counts support this clonotype. The gene calls are TRBV20-1 and TRBJ1-4, with a possible D match to TRBD1 (6 bases). CDR1 and CDR2 (germline): DFQATT, SNEGSKA (reference sequence). The CDR3 consists of 14 residues. Trimming shortened V by 6 bases and J by 4 bases, and 15 bases separated the two germline ends. This chain's CDR3 is CSALRLDSNEKLFF. CDR3 sequence (DNA): TGCAGTGCCCTAAGATTGGACAGTAATGAAAAACTGTTTTTT.

This clonotype occurred many times. The chain recombines TRBV19 with TRBJ2-7, with 7 bases aligning to TRBD2. The CDR3 totals 13 residues. Per germline, CDR1 LNHDA and CDR2 SQIVND (reference sequence). With 4 bases clipped from V and 0 bases from J, the junction kept 0 bases outside the gene matches. In nucleotides, the CDR3 is TGTGCCAGTAGTAGCGGGAGCTCCTACGAGCAGTACTTC. Protein product: CASSSGSSYEQYF. The variable domain in full, with the rest retrieved from reference TRBV19 and TRBJ2-7, is DGGITQSPKYLFRKEGQNVTLSCEQNLNHDAMYWYRQDPGQGLRLIYYSQIVNDFQKGDIAEGYSVSREKKESFPLTVTSAQKNPTAFYLCASSSGSSYEQYFGPGTRLTVT.

This clonotype has a count of ten or more. The rearrangement uses TRBV25-1 and TRBJ2-3; the match to TRBD2 covers 10 bases. V lost 6 bases to trimming and J lost 2 bases; unmatched junction nucleotides: 5. The CDR3 spans 15 residues. Germline lookup yields CDR1 MGHDK and CDR2 SYGVNS. CDR3 sequence reads: CASSVAGGLTDTQYF. CDR3 nucleotides: TGTGCCAGCAGCGTAGCGGGGGGTCTCACAGATACGCAGTATTTT.

This clonotype was found many times. This sequence joins TRBV6-1 and TRBJ1-1, with TRBD1 as a possible D gene (5 bases). From germline, CDR1 is MNHNS and CDR2 SASEGT. V was cut by 6 bases and J by 2 bases, with 22 bases left in between. The CDR3 covers 17 residues. The CDR3 DNA sequence: TGTGCCAGCAGCCCCCGGGGGGTTCAGGGAGGAAACACTGAAGCTTTCTTT. This codes for CASSPRGVQGGNTEAFF.

The sample holds many counts of this clonotype. V gene TRBV7-6 combines with J gene TRBJ2-3, with D hard to call. V gave up 3 bases and J gave up 6 bases, with 10 bases separating them. The CDR3 runs 13 residues. Germline CDR1 reads SGHVS; CDR2 reads FNYEAQ. CDR3 amino acids: CASSFRPPDTQYF. The DNA of the CDR3 is TGTGCCAGCAGCTTTCGGCCCCCCGATACGCAGTATTTT.

This clonotype was counted at least ten times. The rearrangement uses TRBV7-6 and TRBJ2-1; a weak D match, TRBD2 (6 bases). Germline CDR1 is SGHVS and CDR2 is FNYEAQ. This CDR3 has 15 amino acids. Trimming pared 0 bases from V and 6 bases from J, leaving 12 bases between. The CDR3 DNA follows: TGTGCCAGCAGCTTAGCCGGGGGAGATTTCAATGAGCAGTTCTTC. This translates into CASSLAGGDFNEQFF.

This clonotype was observed at least ten times. The chain employs TRBV15 and TRBJ1-2; maybe TRBD1 (5 bases). This CDR3 is built from 14 residues. CDR1 and CDR2 from the germline V gene are LNHNV and YYDKDF (reference sequence). V lost 1 base to trimming and J lost 4 bases, with 10 bases between them. The CDR3 here is CATSRVMGTYGYTF. CDR3 sequence (DNA): TGTGCCACCAGCAGAGTCATGGGGACCTATGGCTACACCTTC.

The table lists this clonotype with many counts. The J gene is TRBJ2-1, the V gene TRBV7-2; 15 positions match TRBD2. The CDR3 spans 17 residues. The junction had 10 bases not matched to a gene; V was cut back by 1 base and J by 12 bases. CDR1 is SGHTA, CDR2 FQGNSA, per germline. The CDR3 sequence is CASSLGSRTSGGAVQFF. CDR3 in DNA: TGTGCCAGCAGCTTAGGCAGTCGGACTAGCGGGGGGGCCGTGCAGTTCTTC. Using reference TRBV7-2 and TRBJ2-1 for the parts outside the CDR3, the full variable domain is GAGVSQSPSNKVTEKGKDVELRCDPISGHTALYWYRQSLGQGLEFLIYFQGNSAPDKSGLPSDRFSAERTGGSVSTLTIQRTQQEDSAVYLCASSLGSRTSGGAVQFFGPGTRLTVL.

This clonotype showed up many times. V usage is TRBV10-3 and J usage is TRBJ2-5; D is ambiguous. Germline V gene lookup returns CDR1 ENHRY and CDR2 SYGVKD. V lost 0 bases and J lost 3, with 8 bases in between. This CDR3 is built from 14 residues. DNA for the CDR3: TGTGCCATCAGTGAGTCTGCCGCAAAAGAGACCCAGTACTTC. Its protein product is CAISESAAKETQYF.

Turning to this clonotype: An end of the junction differs from the germline gene, which may be a read error. The chain carries TRBV12-3 or TRBV12-4 and TRBJ1-2; D is perhaps TRBD1 (6 bases). The CDR3 runs to 19 residues. CDR3 bases: TGTGCCATCAGTTTAGCGTACCCGGGGGCGCCGGTTACTCCCCATGGCTACACCTTC. It yields the protein CAISLAYPGAPVTPHGYTF.

This clonotype was observed at least ten times. The chain carries TRBV25-1 and TRBJ2-7; possible D gene TRBD1, 5 bases. Germline V lookup: CDR1 MGHDK, CDR2 SYGVNS. The CDR3 extends over 14 amino acids. Trimming pared 7 bases from V and 2 bases from J, leaving 15 bases between. The CDR3 spells CASNSDTDTYEQYF. CDR3 in DNA: TGTGCCAGCAACTCGGACACAGACACCTACGAGCAGTACTTC.

This clonotype came up many times. The chain combines TRBV6-5 with TRBJ2-5; 9 bases match TRBD1. Germline V lookup: CDR1 MNHEY, CDR2 SVGAGI. The CDR3 has 16 amino acids. V was clipped by 2 bases and J by 5 bases; unmatched bases: 9. CDR3 sequence reads: CASSYTRTGVKETQYF. As DNA, the CDR3 is TGTGCCAGCAGTTACACCCGGACAGGGGTTAAGGAGACCCAGTACTTC.

In its sample, this clonotype was seen many times. This sequence joins TRBV20-1 and TRBJ1-6, with unresolved D. Germline CDR1 reads DFQATT; CDR2 reads SNEGSKA (reference sequence). Trimming removed 6 bases at V and 0 bases at J, with 12 bases between. The CDR3 is made up of 15 amino acids. The CDR3: CSAPGLSSYNSPLHF. CDR3 in DNA: TGCAGTGCCCCCGGACTGAGCTCCTATAATTCACCCCTCCACTTT.